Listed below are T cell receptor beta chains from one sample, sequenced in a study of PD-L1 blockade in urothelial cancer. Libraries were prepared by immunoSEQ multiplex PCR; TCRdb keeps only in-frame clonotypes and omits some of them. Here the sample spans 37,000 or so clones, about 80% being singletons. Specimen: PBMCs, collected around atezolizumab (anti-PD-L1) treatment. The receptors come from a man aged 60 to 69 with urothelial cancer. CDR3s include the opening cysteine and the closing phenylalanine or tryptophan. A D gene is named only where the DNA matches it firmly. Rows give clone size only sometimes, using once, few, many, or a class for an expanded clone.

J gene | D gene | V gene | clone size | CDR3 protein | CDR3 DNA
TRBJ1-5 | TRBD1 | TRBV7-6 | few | CASSLTGNPEQPQHF | TGTGCCAGCAGTTTGACAGGGAATCCCGAACAGCCCCAGCATTTT
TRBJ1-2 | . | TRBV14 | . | CASSQAQGVNGYTF | TGTGCCAGCAGCCAAGCACAGGGAGTGAATGGCTACACCTTC
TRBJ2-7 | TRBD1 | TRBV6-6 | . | CASSYTDRGLYEQYF | TGTGCCAGCAGTTATACGGACAGGGGGCTTTACGAGCAGTACTTC
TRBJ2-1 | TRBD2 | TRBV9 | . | CASSTGLAGLYNEQFF | TGTGCCAGCAGCACGGGACTAGCGGGCCTATACAATGAGCAGTTCTTC
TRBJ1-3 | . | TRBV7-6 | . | CASSLAGTASGNTIYF | TGTGCCAGCAGCTTAGCGGGCACAGCCTCTGGAAACACCATATATTTT
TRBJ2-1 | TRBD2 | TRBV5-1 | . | CASSLAQTGGQFF | TGCGCCAGCAGCTTGGCCCAAACGGGAGGGCAGTTCTTC
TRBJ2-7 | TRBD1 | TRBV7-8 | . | CASKGGKQYF | TGTGCCAGCAAAGGGGGCAAGCAGTACTTC
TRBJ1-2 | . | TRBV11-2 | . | CASSPTDLNYGYTF | TGTGCCAGCAGCCCGACAGATTTAAACTATGGCTACACCTTC
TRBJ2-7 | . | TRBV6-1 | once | CASTRGGSPYEQYF | TGTGCCAGCACCCGTGGGGGGAGCCCCTACGAGCAGTACTTC
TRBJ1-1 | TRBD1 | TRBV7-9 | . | CASRGGTGTRF | TGTGCCAGCAGGGGGGGGACAGGGACTCGATTT
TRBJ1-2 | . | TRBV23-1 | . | CASSGRGGYTF | TGCGCCAGCAGTGGGAGGGGTGGCTACACCTTC
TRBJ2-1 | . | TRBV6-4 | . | CASSRAYGNEQFF | TGTGCCAGCAGTCGAGCCTACGGCAATGAGCAGTTCTTC
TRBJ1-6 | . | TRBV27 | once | CASSFSGFDNSPLHF | TGTGCCAGCAGTTTTTCGGGGTTCGATAATTCACCCCTCCACTTT
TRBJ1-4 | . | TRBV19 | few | CASSGFSGTRGGEKLFF | TGTGCCAGTAGCGGCTTTTCCGGGACCCGAGGGGGTGAAAAACTGTTTTTT
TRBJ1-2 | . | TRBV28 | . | CASIKGGASYGYTF | TGTGCCAGCATAAAAGGAGGGGCGAGCTATGGCTACACCTTC
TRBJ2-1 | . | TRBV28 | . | CASSPDRILNEQFF | TGTGCCAGCAGTCCCGACAGAATCTTAAATGAGCAGTTCTTC
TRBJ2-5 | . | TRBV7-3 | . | CASSLGRGETQYF | TGTGCCAGCAGCTTAGGGAGGGGGGAGACCCAGTACTTC
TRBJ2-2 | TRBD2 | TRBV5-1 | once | CASSSSGRASGRELFF | TGCGCCAGCAGCTCGAGCGGGAGGGCTTCAGGCCGGGAGCTGTTTTTT
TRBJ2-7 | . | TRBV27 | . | CASSLTRTYEQYF | TGTGCCAGCAGTTTAACGCGAACCTACGAGCAGTACTTC
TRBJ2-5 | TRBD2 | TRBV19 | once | CASSDSGREETQYF | TGTGCCAGTAGTGATAGCGGGAGAGAAGAGACCCAGTACTTC
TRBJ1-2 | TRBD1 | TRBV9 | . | CASSALISDRGRGYTF | TGTGCCAGCAGCGCCCTCATCTCGGACAGGGGACGAGGCTACACCTTC
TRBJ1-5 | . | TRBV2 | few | CARGGRDSNQPQHF | TGTGCCAGAGGGGGGAGGGATAGCAATCAGCCCCAGCATTTT
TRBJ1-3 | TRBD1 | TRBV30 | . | CAWGGQGAGNTIYF | TGTGCCTGGGGGGGACAGGGGGCTGGAAACACCATATATTTT
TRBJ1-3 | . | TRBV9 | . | CASSVQSNSGNTIYF | TGTGCCAGCAGCGTCCAAAGCAACTCTGGAAACACCATATATTTT
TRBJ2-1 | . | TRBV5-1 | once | CASSYLASSYNEQFF | TGCGCCAGCAGCTATCTAGCGTCTTCCTACAATGAGCAGTTCTTC
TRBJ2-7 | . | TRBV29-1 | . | CSVRQTYEQYF | TGCAGCGTTCGACAGACCTACGAGCAGTACTTC
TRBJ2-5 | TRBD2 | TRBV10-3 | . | CAISELSGTQETQYF | TGTGCCATCAGTGAACTTAGCGGGACCCAAGAGACCCAGTACTTC
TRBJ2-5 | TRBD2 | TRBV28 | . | CASSLPAGGQETQYF | TGTGCCAGCAGTCTTCCGGCGGGAGGCCAAGAGACCCAGTACTTC
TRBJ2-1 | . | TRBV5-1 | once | CASSLETGDNEQFF | TGCGCCAGCAGCTTGGAAACCGGGGACAATGAGCAGTTCTTC
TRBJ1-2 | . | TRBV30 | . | CAWSPTYYGYTF | TGTGCCTGGAGTCCCACTTACTATGGCTACACCTTC
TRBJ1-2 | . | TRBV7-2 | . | CASSSGLSGYGYTF | TGTGCCAGCAGCTCAGGGTTGAGCGGGTATGGCTACACCTTC
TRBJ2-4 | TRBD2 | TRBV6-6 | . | CASSYDVAGSDIQYF | TGTGCCAGCAGTTACGACGTAGCGGGATCTGACATTCAGTACTTC
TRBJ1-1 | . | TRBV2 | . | CASSVSRRNTEAFF | TGTGCCAGCAGTGTATCGCGAAGGAACACTGAAGCTTTCTTT
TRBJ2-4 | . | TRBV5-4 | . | CASSSATVAKNIQYF | TGTGCCAGCAGCTCTGCTACGGTAGCCAAAAACATTCAGTACTTC
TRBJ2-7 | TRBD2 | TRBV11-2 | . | CASSPGSSGTYEQYF | TGTGCCAGCAGCCCCGGATCTAGCGGCACCTACGAGCAGTACTTC
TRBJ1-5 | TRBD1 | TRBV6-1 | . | CASSVDRLRPQHF | TGTGCCAGCAGCGTGGACAGGCTTAGGCCCCAGCATTTT
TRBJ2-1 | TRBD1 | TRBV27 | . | CASSLSPGTGGNEQFF | TGTGCCAGCAGTTTATCCCCCGGGACAGGGGGCAATGAGCAGTTCTTC
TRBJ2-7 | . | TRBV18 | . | CASSPGSGKTYEQYF | TGTGCCAGCTCACCAGGGAGCGGAAAGACCTACGAGCAGTACTTC
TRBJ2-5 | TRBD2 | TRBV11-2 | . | CASSTLWDMTSGGETQYF | TGTGCCAGCAGCACATTATGGGACATGACTAGCGGAGGGGAGACCCAGTACTTC
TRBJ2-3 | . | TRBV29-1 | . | CSVEYSTDTQYF | TGCAGCGTTGAATATAGCACAGATACGCAGTATTTT
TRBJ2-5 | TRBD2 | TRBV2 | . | CATAGTGGNQYF | TGTGCCACAGCCGGGACGGGGGGGAACCAGTACTTC
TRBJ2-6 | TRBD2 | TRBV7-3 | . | CASSLTREAGANVLTF | TGTGCCAGCAGCTTAACGCGGGAGGCTGGGGCCAACGTCCTGACTTTC
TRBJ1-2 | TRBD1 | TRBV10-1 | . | CASSPTTDRGGGGYTF | TGCGCCAGCAGCCCTACTACAGACAGGGGAGGAGGTGGCTACACCTTC
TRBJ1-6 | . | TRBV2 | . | CASSDLIRDSPLHF | TGTGCCAGCAGTGACCTGATTCGGGATTCACCCCTCCACTTT
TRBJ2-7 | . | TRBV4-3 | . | CASSHKYSLQASYEQYF | TGCGCCAGCAGCCATAAGTACTCCCTGCAAGCTTCCTACGAGCAGTACTTC
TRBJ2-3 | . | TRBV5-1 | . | CASSFLPSTDTQYF | TGCGCCAGCAGTTTCCTACCTAGCACAGATACGCAGTATTTT
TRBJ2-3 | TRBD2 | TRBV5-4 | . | CASSGTRGVDTQYF | TGTGCCAGCAGTGGGACTAGGGGGGTGGATACGCAGTATTTT
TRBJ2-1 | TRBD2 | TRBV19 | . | CASRSSGLAVNEQFF | TGTGCCAGTAGATCGTCGGGACTAGCGGTCAATGAGCAGTTCTTC
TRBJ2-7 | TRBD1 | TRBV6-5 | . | CASSYAPGQHIEQYF | TGTGCCAGCAGTTACGCCCCGGGACAGCATATCGAGCAGTACTTC
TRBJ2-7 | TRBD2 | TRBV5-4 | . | CASSRGTSGNYEQYF | TGTGCCAGCAGCCGCGGGACTAGCGGGAACTACGAGCAGTACTTC
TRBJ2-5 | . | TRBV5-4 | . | CASSFGPTGQETQYF | TGTGCCAGCAGCTTTGGCCCAACAGGGCAAGAGACCCAGTACTTC
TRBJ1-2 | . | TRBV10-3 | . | CAISESINYGYTF | TGTGCCATCAGTGAGAGCATTAACTATGGCTACACCTTC
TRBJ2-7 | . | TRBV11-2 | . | CAGATEFSYEQYF | TGTGCCGGGGCGACGGAGTTTTCCTACGAGCAGTACTTC
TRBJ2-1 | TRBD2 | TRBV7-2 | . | CASSAGLARSNEQFF | TGTGCCAGCAGCGCTGGACTAGCAAGGTCCAATGAGCAGTTCTTC
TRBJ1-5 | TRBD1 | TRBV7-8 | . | CASSSYGDREPQHF | TGTGCCAGCAGCTCTTACGGAGACAGGGAGCCCCAGCATTTT
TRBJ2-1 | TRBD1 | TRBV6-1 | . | CASSEYPPGGSYNEQFF | TGTGCCAGCAGTGAATACCCCCCAGGGGGCTCCTACAATGAGCAGTTCTTC
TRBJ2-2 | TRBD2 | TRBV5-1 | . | CASSATLAGGPGLAGELFF | TGCGCCAGCAGCGCGACACTAGCGGGAGGGCCGGGGTTGGCCGGGGAGCTGTTTTTT
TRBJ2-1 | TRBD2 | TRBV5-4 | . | CATLLAGGHNEQFF | TGTGCCACCCTATTAGCGGGAGGTCATAATGAGCAGTTCTTC
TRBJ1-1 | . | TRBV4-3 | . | CASSQEGGEVTEAFF | TGCGCCAGCAGCCAAGAAGGAGGGGAGGTAACTGAAGCTTTCTTT
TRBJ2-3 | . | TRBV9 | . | CASSEISRDTQYF | TGTGCCAGCAGCGAGATTAGTCGAGATACGCAGTATTTT